The 14 T cell receptor beta chains given below trace back to one sample, sequenced in a study of T cells in Graves' hyperthyroidism and ophthalmopathy. Amplification targeted TCR beta CDR3 regions from RNA transcripts. Primed by the HTBI set, a first-round RT-PCR was run on the TCR CDR3. Each CDR3 protein gets one entry after TCRdb re-called the multiplex PCR reads with MiXCR. Of 800,000 or so distinct CDR3 sequences in the sample, around 38% are singletons; the top ten hold over 8%. The sample comprised blood. These receptors were collected from a man between 18 and 29 years old with Graves' hyperthyroidism.

This clonotype occurred a few times. This chain joins TRBV7-2 and TRBJ1-6, with TRBD1 as a possible D gene (5 bases). In germline, CDR1 is SGHTA, CDR2 FQGNSA. The V end was cut by 5 bases, the J end by 14 bases, with 16 bases between. This CDR3 spans 13 amino acids. As DNA, the CDR3 is TGTGCCAGCAGCAAAACCGGGACGGCGGCCCTCCACTTT. Protein: CASSKTGTAALHF.

The chain carries TRBV9 and TRBJ2-2; perhaps TRBD2 as D (6 bases). V was shortened by 5 bases and J by 3 bases, with 17 bases between the two germline ends. CDR3 length: 16 residues. CDR1 and CDR2 (germline): SGDLS, YYNGEE. CDR3 in amino acids: CASSDLARGDTGELFF. The CDR3, as DNA: TGTGCCAGCAGTGATCTAGCGCGGGGAGACACCGGGGAGCTGTTTTTT.

V and J are TRBV11-2 and TRBJ1-1; D is ambiguous. In germline, CDR1 is SGHAT, CDR2 FQNNGV. Trimming took off 7 bases at V and 2 bases at J, with 17 bases between the two ends. There are 15 residues in the CDR3. The CDR3 loop reads CASTHHGVNNTEAFF. The CDR3 region has the DNA TGTGCCAGCACCCATCACGGGGTCAACAACACTGAAGCTTTCTTT.

The chain combines TRBV6-9 with TRBJ2-7; 8 positions agree with TRBD1. Germline V gene data show CDR1 as MNHGY and CDR2 as SVAAGI. Trimming took 7 bases from V and 3 from J; bases not matched to a gene: 5. The CDR3 runs to 13 residues. The CDR3 loop is CASKYRGNYEQYF. The CDR3 region has the DNA TGTGCCAGCAAATACAGGGGGAACTACGAGCAGTACTTC.

This clonotype was picked up one time. V gene TRBV10-3 combines with J gene TRBJ1-5; 7 nucleotides line up with TRBD1. The junction had 7 bases not matched to a gene; V was cut back by 11 bases and J by 0 bases. CDR1 ENHRY and CDR2 SYGVKD come from the germline V gene. This CDR3 is 14 amino acids long. The CDR3 loop is CAFGTGDSNQPQHF. The CDR3 bases are TGTGCCTTCGGCACAGGGGATAGCAATCAGCCCCAGCATTTT.

In this sample, this clonotype turned up a few times. The CDR3 loop reads CASNSEGQETQYF. CDR3 DNA: TGTGCCAGCAACTCGGAGGGGCAAGAGACCCAGTACTTC. The V and J genes are TRBV5-6 and TRBJ2-5; D may be TRBD2 (6 bases). The germline V gene has CDR1 SGHDT and CDR2 YYEEEE. This CDR3 comprises 13 residues. Between the trimmed V and J ends, which lost 6 bases and 2 bases, there was a span of 11 bases. The full variable domain, rest sourced from reference TRBV5-6 and TRBJ2-5, is DAGVTQSPTHLIKTRGQQVTLRCSPKSGHDTVSWYQQALGQGPQFIFQYYEEEERQRGNFPDRFSGHQFPNYSSELNVNALLLGDSALYLCASNSEGQETQYFGPGTRLLVL.

This sequence joins TRBV7-9 and TRBJ2-7; D is undetermined. CDR3 length: 13 residues. Germline lookup yields CDR1 SEHNR and CDR2 FQNEAQ (reference sequence). Deletions cut 5 bases from V and 2 bases from J, with 10 bases between. The CDR3: CASSVLSAYEQYF. For the CDR3, the DNA is TGTGCCAGCAGCGTCCTGAGCGCCTACGAGCAGTACTTC.

CDR3 in amino acids: CSQEGLYGYTF. The CDR3, as DNA: TGCAGCCAGGAAGGGCTCTATGGCTACACCTTC. The gene calls are TRBV29-1 and TRBJ1-2; D remains ambiguous. CDR3 length: 11 amino acids. The V gene's germline CDR1 is SQVTM and CDR2 ANQGSEA. Trimming cost V 8 bases and J 4 bases, with 11 bases left between them.

Turning to this clonotype: Since a much larger clone is just one base distant, this may be a read error. Given the absence of the conserved phenylalanine or tryptophan at the CDR3 end, a read error is likely. The rearrangement uses TRBV29-1 and TRBJ2-5, with 10 bases aligning to TRBD2. The CDR3 is 18 residues long. Per the germline V gene, CDR1 is SQVTM and CDR2 is ANQGSEA. The DNA of the CDR3 is TGCAGCGTTCAAGACAGCATAACCTTAGCGGGAGGACAAGAGACCCAGTACCTC. This encodes CSVQDSITLAGGQETQYL.

The genes are TRBV10-3 and TRBJ2-7, with TRBD2 matching 15 bases. V gave up 8 bases and J gave up 6 bases; unmatched junction bases: 2. The CDR3 runs to 13 residues. CDR1 and CDR2 (germline): ENHRY, SYGVKD. The CDR3 is CAIGTSGRIEQYF. CDR3 sequence (DNA): TGTGCCATCGGGACTAGCGGGAGGATCGAGCAGTACTTC.

The chain recombines TRBV19 with TRBJ1-5; 8 bases fit TRBD1. The CDR3 length is 15 residues. Germline V CDR1 and CDR2: LNHDA, SQIVND (reference sequence). V lost 7 bases, J lost 5 bases, and 10 bases stayed unmatched. CDR3 protein: CASKQQGGGDQPQHF. The DNA for the CDR3 is TGTGCCAGTAAACAACAGGGGGGGGGGGATCAGCCCCAGCATTTT.

This clonotype showed up many times. The V call is TRBV7-8, the J call TRBJ2-6; D is uncertain. Germline V gene sequence: CDR1 SGHVS, CDR2 FQNEAQ. This CDR3 region has 15 residues. The V end was cut by 6 bases, the J end by 4 bases, with 13 bases between. CDR3 residues: CASSFSTTGANVLTF. CDR3 sequence (DNA): TGTGCCAGCAGTTTCAGTACGACCGGGGCCAACGTCCTGACTTTC.

This clonotype was seen many times. This rearrangement joins TRBV7-8 to TRBJ2-7, with 9 bases fitting TRBD1. This CDR3 spans 16 amino acids. The V segment lost 2 bases and the J segment 0 bases; nucleotides outside the gene matches: 5. The germline CDR1 and CDR2 sequences are SGHVS and FQNEAQ. The CDR3 spells CASSLPGQGSSYEQYF. Written as DNA, the CDR3 is TGTGCCAGCAGCTTACCAGGACAGGGGTCCTCCTACGAGCAGTACTTC.

The gene calls are TRBV11-2 and TRBJ2-7; the D is unclear. In germline, CDR1 is SGHAT, CDR2 FQNNGV. Trimming left V 6 bases short and J 6 bases short, with 21 bases between. This CDR3 is 15 amino acids long. In DNA form, the CDR3 reads TGTGCCAGCAGTTTGTACTGGGCGACCTCCCCCGAGCAGTACTTC. Its protein product is CASSLYWATSPEQYF.